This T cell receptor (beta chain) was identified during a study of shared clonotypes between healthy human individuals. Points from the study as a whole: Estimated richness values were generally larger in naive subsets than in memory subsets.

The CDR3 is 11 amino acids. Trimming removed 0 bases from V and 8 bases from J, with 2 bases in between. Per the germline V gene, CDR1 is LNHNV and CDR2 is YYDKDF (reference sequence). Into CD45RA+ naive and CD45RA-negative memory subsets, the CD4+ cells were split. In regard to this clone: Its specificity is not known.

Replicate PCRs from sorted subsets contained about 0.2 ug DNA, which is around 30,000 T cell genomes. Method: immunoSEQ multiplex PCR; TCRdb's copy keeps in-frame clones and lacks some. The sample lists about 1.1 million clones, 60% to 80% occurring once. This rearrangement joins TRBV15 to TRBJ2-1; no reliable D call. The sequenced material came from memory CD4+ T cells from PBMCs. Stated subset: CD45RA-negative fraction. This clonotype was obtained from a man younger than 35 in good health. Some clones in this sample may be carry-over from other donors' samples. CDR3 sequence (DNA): TGTGCCACCAGCAGAGAGTATGAGCAGTTCTTC. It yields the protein CATSREYEQFF.